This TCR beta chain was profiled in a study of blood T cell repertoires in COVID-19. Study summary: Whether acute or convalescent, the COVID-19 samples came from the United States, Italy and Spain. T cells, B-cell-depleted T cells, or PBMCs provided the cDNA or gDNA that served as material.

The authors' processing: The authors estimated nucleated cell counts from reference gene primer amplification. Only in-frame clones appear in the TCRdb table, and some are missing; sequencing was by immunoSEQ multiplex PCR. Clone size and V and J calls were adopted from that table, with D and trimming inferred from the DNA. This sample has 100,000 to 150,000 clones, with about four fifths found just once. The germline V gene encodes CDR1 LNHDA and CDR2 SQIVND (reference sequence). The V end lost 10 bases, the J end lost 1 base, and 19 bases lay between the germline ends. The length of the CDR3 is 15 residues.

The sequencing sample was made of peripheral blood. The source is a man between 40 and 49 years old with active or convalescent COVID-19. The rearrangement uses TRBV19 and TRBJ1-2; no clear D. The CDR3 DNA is TGTGCCACCCAAGACAAGTCCACAGATAACTATGGCTACACCTTC. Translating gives CATQDKSTDNYGYTF.